The rows below give T cell receptor beta chains drawn from one sample of a study of CXCR3-negative and CXCR3-positive naive CD8 T cells. Reprocessing the 5' RACE reads, TCRdb reports a single entry for every CDR3 protein and omits DNA. Its table lists approximately 65,000 distinct CDR3 sequences. Sequences were obtained from naive CXCR3+ CD8+ T cells from blood. The receptors originated from a human donor in good health. Some clones in this sample may be carry-over from other donors' samples. CDR3s include the opening cysteine and the closing phenylalanine or tryptophan.

j_call: TRBJ2-1; v_call: TRBV2; cdr3_aa: CASSEFSNEQFF
j_call: TRBJ2-7; v_call: TRBV4-2; cdr3_aa: CASSQEGGRGEQYF
j_call: TRBJ2-7; v_call: TRBV29-1; cdr3_aa: CSVEGGIRAEQYF
j_call: TRBJ2-7; v_call: TRBV27; cdr3_aa: CASTGTERSYEQYF
j_call: TRBJ1-1; v_call: TRBV6-5; cdr3_aa: CASSYTAGQGNTEAFF
j_call: TRBJ2-5; v_call: TRBV7-2; cdr3_aa: CASSLESGGETQYF
j_call: TRBJ2-3; v_call: TRBV20-1; cdr3_aa: CSARGEPGPHTDTQYF
j_call: TRBJ1-2; v_call: TRBV30; cdr3_aa: CAWSVSWTDNYGYTF
j_call: TRBJ1-1; v_call: TRBV9; cdr3_aa: CASSVVEPGITEAFF
j_call: TRBJ2-1; v_call: TRBV27; cdr3_aa: CASSWSTGPYNEQFF
j_call: TRBJ2-2; v_call: TRBV25-1; cdr3_aa: CASITPNTGELFF
j_call: TRBJ2-4; v_call: TRBV4-2; cdr3_aa: CASSQVPGQGAEHF
j_call: TRBJ2-7; v_call: TRBV25-1; cdr3_aa: CASSGGPYEQYF
j_call: TRBJ2-5; v_call: TRBV4-3; cdr3_aa: CASSQDLDRKETQYF
j_call: TRBJ2-1; v_call: TRBV29-1; cdr3_aa: CSEGRGDEQFF
j_call: TRBJ2-1; v_call: TRBV4-3; cdr3_aa: CASSQNRGSANNEQFF
j_call: TRBJ1-4; v_call: TRBV20-1; cdr3_aa: CSARQTGSNEKLFF
j_call: TRBJ2-7; v_call: TRBV6-2/TRBV6-3; cdr3_aa: CASSYSLASYEQYF
j_call: TRBJ2-3; v_call: TRBV6-5; cdr3_aa: CASSYSRQSTDTQYF
j_call: TRBJ2-1; v_call: TRBV7-9; cdr3_aa: CASSYADRAFYNEQFF
j_call: TRBJ2-3; v_call: TRBV20-1; cdr3_aa: CSARLFYASDTQYF
j_call: TRBJ2-2; v_call: TRBV6-1; cdr3_aa: CASSPTMVLANPGELFF
j_call: TRBJ1-2; v_call: TRBV28; cdr3_aa: CASREGGGYGYTF
j_call: TRBJ2-7; v_call: TRBV7-8; cdr3_aa: CASTMTNSYEQYF
j_call: TRBJ2-7; v_call: TRBV7-8; cdr3_aa: CASSPHRQDDEQYF
j_call: TRBJ2-7; v_call: TRBV11-1; cdr3_aa: CASSLEEGYEQYF
j_call: TRBJ2-7; v_call: TRBV7-9; cdr3_aa: CASSLGVRVVHEQYF
j_call: TRBJ2-5; v_call: TRBV28; cdr3_aa: CASSRGTSGVYQETQYF
j_call: TRBJ1-4; v_call: TRBV7-2; cdr3_aa: CASTTSSDSTNEKLFF